This T cell receptor beta chain originates from a study of cytomegalovirus exposure and HLA in healthy donors (dated by TCRdb to between 2016 and 2019). About the study as a whole: In an earlier analysis of 550 to 750 of the donors, 250 to 350 Gb of sequence data and about 110 million unique TCR beta sequences from about 179 million T cells were reported. About 280 gigabases of sequencing data and around 85 million unique TCR sequences made up an early release that covered fewer than 650 HLA-typed donors. Of the roughly 420 genotyped donors, 65% to 90% were placed in the genetic ancestry cluster associated with self-reported Caucasian donors. The study aimed to test whether cataloging public T cell receptors could reveal signatures of past pathogen exposure. The T cell repertoires of some 700 subjects were profiled by immunosequencing and related to cytomegalovirus serostatus. Besides the first cohort of around 670 subjects, a separate validation cohort made up of roughly 120 different subjects was used. To predict cytomegalovirus infection status, the study combined high-throughput TCR immunosequencing, statistical association of individual TCRs with disease status, and machine learning. A later analysis re-examined previously published TCR beta repertoires from more than 600 donors and added high-resolution HLA genotyping to investigate patterns of TCR occurrence. The later analysis used no new phenotypic data to find candidate immune exposures, relying instead on TCR beta sequences and their occurrence across donors. An earlier analysis of some 600 of the donors applied high-throughput TCR beta sequencing to assess whether each TCR beta V gene segment acted as functional or pseudogenic. Alongside the repertoire data, information on donor age, sex, ethnicity and CMV serostatus was compiled. A later genetic analysis used genome-wide SNP genotypes for 398 of the 666 donors, treating that subset as a discovery cohort. All discovery cohort repertoires had been generated on a single sequencing platform. HLA typing included class I and class II loci at four-digit resolution. The number of typed donors differed by locus: about 629-630 for A, B, C, DRB1 and DQB1; about 520 for DQA1; around 610 for DPA1; and roughly 490 for DPB1. Roughly 5 DR-DQ haplotypes were handled as single units for association and clustering, since linkage in the cohort was strong. Among about 390 genotyped donors of the cohort, an average of approximately 230,000 unique TCR beta nucleotide sequences were sequenced per donor, about a sixth of them non-productive.

The cohort was made up of roughly 670 healthy bone marrow donors. Cohort members were all nominally healthy when sampled, although unrecorded immune exposures were likely present. The donor was CMV seronegative and was included in the group of about 400 seronegative cohort members. A peripheral blood sample was provided by each donor, and peripheral blood mononuclear cells were used for TCR beta sequencing. Genomic DNA extraction from the blood cell samples was performed with the Qiagen DNeasy Blood Extraction Kit. What the authors observed across the whole study: A later genetic analysis reported fewer N-insertions in productive TCRs among donors in an Asian-associated ancestry cluster than the roughly 700-donor mean. In this cohort, only TCR beta chains were sequenced, and detectable features were limited by the absence of alpha or paired-chain data. Because HLA typing was missing for some donors at each locus, association tests included only the typed subset. The authors suggested that the approach could potentially be extended to other disease states and immunological phenotypes. An association between a missense DCLRE1C variant and V-gene and J-gene trimming of TCR beta chains was found in a later genetic analysis and replicated in an independent cohort. In a later analysis, the rate of TCR association differed among HLA loci, with DRB1 alleles having the most associated TCRs and HLA-C alleles having the fewest. The only immune exposure information available for the cohort was CMV serostatus. Compared with equally common non-associated chains, HLA-associated TCR beta chains in a later analysis were more clonally expanded and had lower generation probabilities. Because counts were too low, roughly 18 rarely observed V segments, including chromosome 9 orphons, were left out of the earlier analysis of 587 of the donors. While some public TCRs were present in many individuals, most TCR sequences turned up only very rarely across donors. An earlier analysis of several hundred of the donors showed that most TCR beta V segments appeared in productive rearrangements either about 87% or about 30% of the time, which broadly matched IMGT annotations. A cluster of highly shared sequence variants was judged likely to represent a technical artifact of the sequencing pipeline. Strong co-occurrence of HLA alleles, especially DR and DQ, made assigning TCR associations to individual alleles difficult. According to a later analysis, most CMV-associated TCR beta chains appeared to be HLA-restricted, and the HLA associations seemed to be driven largely by CMV exposure. In vitro tests confirmed that a few of the cytomegalovirus-associated TCR beta chains recognize cytomegalovirus antigens. The classifier was reported to diagnose cytomegalovirus status with high specificity and sensitivity in both the original cohort and the validation cohort. In a later analysis, several top co-occurrence clusters were reported to appear linked to parvovirus B19, influenza, CMV and Epstein-Barr virus. A total of 164 TCR beta chains were listed by the study as associated with cytomegalovirus. The presence/absence analyses assumed that sequencing depth was roughly uniform across donors, and that assumption may not be true. A further reported finding was that TCR beta sequences accurately predicted the HLA-A and HLA-B alleles for most subjects in the first cohort. Linkage disequilibrium might explain the correlated functional status among segregating V segments, but an unknown experimental factor could not be ruled out. Specific HLA alleles were associated with 16,951 TCR beta sequences at a false discovery rate of 0.05 in a later analysis.

Library preparation used the immunoSEQ multiplex PCR assay. For the multiplex PCR, a mixture combining 60 forward primers for TCR Vbeta segments and 13 reverse primers for TCR Jbeta segments was used. The CDR3 region of rearranged TCR beta genes was amplified from genomic DNA by a multiplex PCR assay. On the Illumina HiSeq System, the amplified TCR beta libraries were sequenced as 87-base-pair reads. As for the original processing: A later analysis counted 65 million to 90 million unique TCR beta chains across the roughly 700 repertoires, and roughly 9.9 million of these chains were shared by at least two donors. Raw reads were error-corrected and collapsed into unique sequences by a nearest-neighbor algorithm in which closely related sequences were merged to remove PCR and sequencing errors. V, D and J gene segments were assigned by aligning CDR3 sequences to IMGT reference sequences. For a sequence to be retained, a match of at least six nucleotides to both a V gene segment and a J gene segment was required. Rearrangements were called productive when the CDR3 lacked stop codons and stayed in frame with V and J; all others were non-productive. CDR3 was defined according to IMGT convention as the region running from the second conserved V-encoded cysteine to the conserved J-encoded phenylalanine. In an earlier analysis of roughly 580 of the donors, sequences lacking an unambiguous match to a single V gene segment were excluded. An earlier analysis of fewer than 750 of the donors classified V segments as functional when productive rearrangements were above 56.7% and as segregating when the standard deviation between donors was above 5%. A statistical classification framework was built for diagnosing cytomegalovirus status from the catalog of TCR beta chain sequences. In a later analysis, V and J genes were assigned by comparing TCR nucleotide sequences against IMGT/GENE-DB human TR gene sequences. Using the TCRdist pipeline, a later analysis assigned CDR3 sequences along with most-parsimonious VDJ recombination scenarios. In a later analysis, every TCR beta chain was defined by the combination of its CDR3 amino acid sequence and its V-gene family, and reads without a unique V-gene family were dropped. In a later analysis, several hundred highly shared, low-generation-probability nucleotide sequences were removed to address suspected cross-contamination and a sequencing artifact. A later analysis calculated a clonal expansion index for each public chain from normalized within-repertoire ranks of inferred template counts. Generation probabilities in a later analysis came from a VDJ recombination model fitted to out-of-frame rearrangements, and those results were checked against IGoR. In a later analysis, hypergeometric tests were used to score TCR-TCR, TCR-HLA and TCR-CMV co-occurrence, with a repertoire-size bias correction applied to TCR pairs. A later analysis estimated false discovery rates by permuting HLA or CMV assignments 20 times. In a later analysis, co-occurring TCRs were grouped using DBSCAN, and TCRdist sequence similarity was added for clustering within HLA-allele-positive subsets. Repertoires with fewer than 30,000 or more than 120,000 public chains were left out of co-occurrence clustering, as were about 5 repertoires with anomalous nucleotide sharing. What TCRdb holds here is the immuneACCESS table cut down to in-frame rearrangements. Part of the clones is not present; checked against another copy, under half of the missing clones reflect an unresolved V gene, and the others are unexplained. V, J and clone size derive from that table, while D and trimming were established from the DNA sequence. A total of 120,000 to 150,000 clones appear in this sample, 60% to 85% of them only once. The ten most abundant clones make up 2.5% to 3.5% of the sample.

Comment on this clone: The target of this receptor is not known. Base-call qualities are not available, and no considerably larger clone is one nucleotide away.

Material for sequencing was PBMCs. The clonotype was recovered from a male donor in good health and CMV-seronegative.

The CDR3 corresponds to CASSLGPQIVVPYEQYF. The nucleotides are TGCGCCAGCAGCTTGGGCCCGCAGATTGTGGTCCCCTACGAGCAGTACTTC. The rearranged chain carries TRBV5-1 and TRBJ2-7, with the D gene call left open. V loses 0 bases, J loses 2 bases, and the germline ends lie 18 bases apart. CDR1 and CDR2, looked up from the germline V gene, are SGHRS and YFSETQ. The CDR3 covers 17 residues, taking in both the cysteine and the phenylalanine. The sequence is cut down to CDR3 DNA, 51 bases in frame from base 1.